The 4 T cell receptor beta chains given below trace back to one sample, sequenced in a study of T cell responses to AZD1222 COVID-19 vaccine. The method was immunoSEQ multiplex PCR; TCRdb's version includes in-frame clones alone and lacks a portion of them. The sample holds about 140,000 clones, around 90% seen once. Source: peripheral blood, taken 28 days after the second AZD1222 dose. The receptors shown here come from an adult who received the AZD1222 COVID-19 vaccine.

V gene TRBV12-3 or TRBV12-4 combines with J gene TRBJ2-5; D possibly corresponds to TRBD2 (5 bases). CDR3 length equals 13 residues. The V end lost 2 bases, the J end lost 7 bases, and 11 bases lay between the germline ends. CDR3 nucleotides: TGTGCCAGCAGTTTAACGGCCAGCGGGACCCAGTACTTC. Its translation is CASSLTASGTQYF.

The chain uses TRBV7-3 and TRBJ2-3, with TRBD2 matching 10 bases. This CDR3 has 19 amino acids. CDR1 and CDR2 (germline): SGHTA, FQGTGA. V was pared by 5 bases and J by 4 bases, with 18 bases of the junction left unmatched. The CDR3 sequence: CASSPTLSGGYHNADTQYF. The CDR3, as DNA: TGTGCCAGCAGCCCCACCCTTAGCGGGGGGTATCACAACGCAGATACGCAGTATTTT.

A few counts support this clone. The rearrangement uses TRBV7-2 and TRBJ2-5, with D possibly called TRBD1 or TRBD2 (7 bases each). The CDR3 extends over 14 amino acids. Trimming stripped 5 bases from V and 1 base from J, with 11 bases between. The germline V gene has CDR1 SGHTA and CDR2 FQGNSA. CDR3 DNA: TGTGCCAGCAGCCCAGGGGGGGCCCAAGAGACCCAGTACTTC. This translates into CASSPGGAQETQYF. Full variable domain (outside the CDR3, taken from reference TRBV7-2 and TRBJ2-5): GAGVSQSPSNKVTEKGKDVELRCDPISGHTALYWYRQSLGQGLEFLIYFQGNSAPDKSGLPSDRFSAERTGGSVSTLTIQRTQQEDSAVYLCASSPGGAQETQYFGPGTRLLVL.

In DNA form, the CDR3 reads TGTGCCAGCAGCCCTAGCTCCGCGGCGCCGGAGACAAATGAGCAGTTCTTC. Encoded protein: CASSPSSAAPETNEQFF. The V gene is TRBV7-2, the J gene TRBJ2-1; maybe TRBD2 (5 bases). This CDR3 region has 17 residues. V was pared by 5 bases and J by 7 bases, with 24 bases between. The germline V gene has CDR1 SGHTA and CDR2 FQGNSA. The whole variable domain, remainder taken from reference TRBV7-2 and TRBJ2-1, is GAGVSQSPSNKVTEKGKDVELRCDPISGHTALYWYRQSLGQGLEFLIYFQGNSAPDKSGLPSDRFSAERTGGSVSTLTIQRTQQEDSAVYLCASSPSSAAPETNEQFFGPGTRLTVL.